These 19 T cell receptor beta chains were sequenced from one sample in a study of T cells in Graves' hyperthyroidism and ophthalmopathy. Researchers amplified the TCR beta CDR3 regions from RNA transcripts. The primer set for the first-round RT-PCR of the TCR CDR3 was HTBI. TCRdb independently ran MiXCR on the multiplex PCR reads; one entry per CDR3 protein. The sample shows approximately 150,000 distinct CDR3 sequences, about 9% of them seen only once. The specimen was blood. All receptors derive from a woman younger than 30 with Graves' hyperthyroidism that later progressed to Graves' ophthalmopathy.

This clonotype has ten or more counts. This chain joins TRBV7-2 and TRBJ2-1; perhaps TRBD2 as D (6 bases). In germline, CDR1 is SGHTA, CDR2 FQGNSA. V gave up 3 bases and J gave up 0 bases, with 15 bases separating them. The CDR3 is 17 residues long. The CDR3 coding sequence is TGTGCCAGCAGCTTGGTCGGGGGAACTTCCTCCTACAATGAGCAGTTCTTC. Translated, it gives CASSLVGGTSSYNEQFF.

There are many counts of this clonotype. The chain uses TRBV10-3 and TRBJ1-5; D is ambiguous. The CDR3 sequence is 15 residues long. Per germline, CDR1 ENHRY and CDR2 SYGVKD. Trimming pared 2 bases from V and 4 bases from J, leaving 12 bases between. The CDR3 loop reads CAISENAGGNQPQHF. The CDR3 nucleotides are TGTGCCATCAGTGAGAACGCCGGTGGGAATCAGCCCCAGCATTTT.

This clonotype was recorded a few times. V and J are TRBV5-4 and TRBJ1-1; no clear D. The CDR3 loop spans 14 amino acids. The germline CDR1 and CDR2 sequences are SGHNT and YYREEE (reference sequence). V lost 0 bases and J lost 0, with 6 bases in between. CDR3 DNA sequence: TGTGCCAGCAGCTTGGACAGCATGAACACTGAAGCTTTCTTT. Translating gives CASSLDSMNTEAFF.

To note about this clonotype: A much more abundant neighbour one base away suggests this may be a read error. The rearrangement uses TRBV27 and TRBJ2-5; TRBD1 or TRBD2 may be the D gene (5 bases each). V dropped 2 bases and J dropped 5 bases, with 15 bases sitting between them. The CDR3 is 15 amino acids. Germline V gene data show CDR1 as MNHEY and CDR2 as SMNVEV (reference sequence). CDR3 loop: CASSLGPTGRETQYF. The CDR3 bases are TGTGCCAGCAGTTTAGGCCCCACGGGGCGGGAGACCCAGTACTTC.

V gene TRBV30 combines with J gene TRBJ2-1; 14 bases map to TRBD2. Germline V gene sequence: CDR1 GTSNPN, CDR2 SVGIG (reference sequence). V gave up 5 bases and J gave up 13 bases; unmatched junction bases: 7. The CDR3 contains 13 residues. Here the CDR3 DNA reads TGTGCCTGGGGGGGACTAGCGGGAGTTTTTCAGTTCTTC. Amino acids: CAWGGLAGVFQFF.

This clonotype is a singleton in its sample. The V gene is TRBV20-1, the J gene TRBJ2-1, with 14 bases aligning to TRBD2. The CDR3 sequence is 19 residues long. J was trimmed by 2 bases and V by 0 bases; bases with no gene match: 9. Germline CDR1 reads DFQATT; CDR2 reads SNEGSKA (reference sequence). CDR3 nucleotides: TGCAGTGCTAGAGATCCCGGGACTAGCGGGGGAGGGGCCTACAATGAGCAGTTCTTC. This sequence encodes CSARDPGTSGGGAYNEQFF.

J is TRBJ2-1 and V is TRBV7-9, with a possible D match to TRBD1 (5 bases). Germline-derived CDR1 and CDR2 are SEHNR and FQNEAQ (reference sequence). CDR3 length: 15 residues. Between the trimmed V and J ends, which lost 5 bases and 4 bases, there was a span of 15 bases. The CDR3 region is CASSLQGYYYNEQFF. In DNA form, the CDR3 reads TGTGCCAGCAGCCTTCAGGGATATTATTACAATGAGCAGTTCTTC. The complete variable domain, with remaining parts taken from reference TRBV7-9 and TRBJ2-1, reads DTGVSQNPRHKITKRGQNVTFRCDPISEHNRLYWYRQTLGQGPEFLTYFQNEAQLEKSRLLSDRFSAERPKGSFSTLEIQRTEQGDSAMYLCASSLQGYYYNEQFFGPGTRLTVL.

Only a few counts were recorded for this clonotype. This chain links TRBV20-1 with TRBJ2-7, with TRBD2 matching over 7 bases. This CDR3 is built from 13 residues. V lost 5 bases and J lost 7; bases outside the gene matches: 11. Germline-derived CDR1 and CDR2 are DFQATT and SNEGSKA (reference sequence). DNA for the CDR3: TGCAGTGCTCGCTGGGGGGGGTTGGAAGAGCAGTACTTC. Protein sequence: CSARWGGLEEQYF.

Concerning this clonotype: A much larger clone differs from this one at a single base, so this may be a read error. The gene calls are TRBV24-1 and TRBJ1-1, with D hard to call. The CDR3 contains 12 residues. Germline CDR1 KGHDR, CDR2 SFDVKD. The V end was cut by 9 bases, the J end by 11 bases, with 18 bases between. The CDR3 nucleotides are TGTGCCACCTCAAATCCCGAGGGCTCGGCTTTCTTT. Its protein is CATSNPEGSAFF.

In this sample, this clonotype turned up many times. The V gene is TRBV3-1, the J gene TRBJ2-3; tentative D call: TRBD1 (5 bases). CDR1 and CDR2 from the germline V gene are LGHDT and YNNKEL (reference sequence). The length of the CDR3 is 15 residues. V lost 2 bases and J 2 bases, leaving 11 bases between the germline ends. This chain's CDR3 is CASSQRQGSTDTQYF. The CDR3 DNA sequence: TGTGCCAGCAGCCAAAGGCAGGGATCCACAGATACGCAGTATTTT.

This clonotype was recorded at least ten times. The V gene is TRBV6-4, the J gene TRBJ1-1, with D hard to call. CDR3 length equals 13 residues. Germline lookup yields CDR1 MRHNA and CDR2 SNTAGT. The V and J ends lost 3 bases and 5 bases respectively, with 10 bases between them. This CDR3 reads CASSDREDTEAFF. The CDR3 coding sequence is TGTGCCAGCAGTGATCGGGAGGATACTGAAGCTTTCTTT.

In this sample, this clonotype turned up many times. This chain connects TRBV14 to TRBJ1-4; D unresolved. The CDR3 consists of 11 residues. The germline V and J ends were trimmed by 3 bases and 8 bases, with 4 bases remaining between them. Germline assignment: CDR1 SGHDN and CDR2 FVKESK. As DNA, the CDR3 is TGTGCCAGCAGCCAGGAAGAAAAACTGTTTTTT. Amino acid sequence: CASSQEEKLFF.

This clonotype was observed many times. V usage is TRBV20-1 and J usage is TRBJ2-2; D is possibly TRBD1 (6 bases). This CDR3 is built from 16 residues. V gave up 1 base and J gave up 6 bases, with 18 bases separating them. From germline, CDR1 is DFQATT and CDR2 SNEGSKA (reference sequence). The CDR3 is CSARALGTIAPGELFF. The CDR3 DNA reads TGCAGTGCTAGAGCCTTAGGGACAATAGCTCCCGGGGAGCTGTTTTTT.

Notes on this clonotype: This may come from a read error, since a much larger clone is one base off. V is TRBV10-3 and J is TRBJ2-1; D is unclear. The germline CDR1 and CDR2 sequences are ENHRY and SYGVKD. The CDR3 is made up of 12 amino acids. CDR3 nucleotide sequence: TGTGCCATCAGTGGGATGAGCAATGAGCAGGTCTTC. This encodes CAISGMSNEQVF.

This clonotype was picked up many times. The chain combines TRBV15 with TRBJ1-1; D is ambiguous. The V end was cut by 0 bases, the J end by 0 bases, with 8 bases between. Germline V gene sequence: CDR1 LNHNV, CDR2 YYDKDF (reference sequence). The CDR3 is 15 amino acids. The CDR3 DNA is TGTGCCACCAGCAGAGATTGGACGGTGAACACTGAAGCTTTCTTT. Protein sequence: CATSRDWTVNTEAFF.

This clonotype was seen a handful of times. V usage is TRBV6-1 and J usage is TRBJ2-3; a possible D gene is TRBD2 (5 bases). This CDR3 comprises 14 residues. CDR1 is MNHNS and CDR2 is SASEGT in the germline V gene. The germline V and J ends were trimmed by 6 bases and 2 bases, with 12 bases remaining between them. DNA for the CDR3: TGTGCCAGCAGGATCGGACTTTCCACAGATACGCAGTATTTT. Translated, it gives CASRIGLSTDTQYF.

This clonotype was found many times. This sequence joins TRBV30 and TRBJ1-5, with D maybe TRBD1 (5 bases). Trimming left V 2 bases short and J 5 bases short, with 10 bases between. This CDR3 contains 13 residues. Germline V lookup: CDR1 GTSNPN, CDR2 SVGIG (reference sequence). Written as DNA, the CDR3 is TGTGCCTGGAGTACAGGCGGTGATCAGCCCCAGCATTTT. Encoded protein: CAWSTGGDQPQHF.

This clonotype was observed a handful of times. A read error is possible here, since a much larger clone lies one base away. The CDR3 coding sequence is TGTGCCAGCGGAGAGACGGTCGCTGAAGCTTTCTTT. It translates to CASGETVAEAFF. The chain carries TRBV6-2 or TRBV6-3 and TRBJ1-1, with D unresolved. The CDR3 runs 12 residues. Per the germline V gene, CDR1 is MNHEY and CDR2 is SVGEGT. V was trimmed by 8 bases and J by 6 bases, leaving 13 bases between them.

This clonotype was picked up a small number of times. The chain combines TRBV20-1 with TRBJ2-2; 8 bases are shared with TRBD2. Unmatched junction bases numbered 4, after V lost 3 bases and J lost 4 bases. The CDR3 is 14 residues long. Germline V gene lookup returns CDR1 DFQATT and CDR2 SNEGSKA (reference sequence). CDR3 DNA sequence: TGCAGTGCTAGGGGGACTAGTATCACCGGGGAGCTGTTTTTT. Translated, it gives CSARGTSITGELFF.